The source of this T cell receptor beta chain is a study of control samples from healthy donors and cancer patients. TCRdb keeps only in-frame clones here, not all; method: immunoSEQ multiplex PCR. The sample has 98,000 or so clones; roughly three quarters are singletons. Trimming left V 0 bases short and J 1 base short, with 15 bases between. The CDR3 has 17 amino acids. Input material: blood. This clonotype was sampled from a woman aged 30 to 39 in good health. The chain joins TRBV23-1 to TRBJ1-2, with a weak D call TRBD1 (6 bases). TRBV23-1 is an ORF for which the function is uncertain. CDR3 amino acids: CASSQSRGGVLNYGYTF. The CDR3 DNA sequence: TGCGCCAGCAGTCAATCGAGGGGGGGCGTGCTTAACTATGGCTACACCTTC.